A single sample is the source of the 28 T cell receptor beta chains below, sequenced in a study of shared clonotypes between healthy human individuals. It was CD45RO-negative cells, positively selected for CCR7, that made up naive CD8 cells, with terminally differentiated effector memory CD45RA+ cells excluded. This table comes from immunoSEQ multiplex PCR, and its TCRdb copy is limited to in-frame clones, with some not included. The table shows about 1.9 million clones, with over 85% occurring only once. The sample comprised naive CD8+ T cells from PBMCs. All receptors come from a man aged 18-30 years in good health. Some clones in this sample may be carry-over from other donors' samples.

The chain combines TRBV5-6 with TRBJ2-1; TRBD2 is a possible D gene (6 bases). The CDR3 contains 16 residues. V lost 0 bases and J 0 bases, leaving 10 bases between the germline ends. Germline V CDR1 and CDR2: SGHDT, YYEEEE. DNA for the CDR3: TGTGCCAGCAGCTTGGGGCGGGGAGTCTCCTACAATGAGCAGTTCTTC. Amino acids: CASSLGRGVSYNEQFF.

The CDR3 region is CASSTGTLIHEQYF. As DNA, the CDR3 is TGTGCCAGCAGTACCGGGACCCTAATCCACGAGCAGTACTTC. The rearrangement links TRBV2 to TRBJ2-7; D possibly uses TRBD1 or TRBD2 (5 bases each). Germline values: CDR1 SNHLY, CDR2 FYNNEI. The CDR3 covers 14 residues. The ends were cut back, 5 bases at V and 5 bases at J, with 16 bases in the middle.

The chain couples TRBV9 to TRBJ2-5; tentatively, D is TRBD1 or TRBD2 (5 bases each). The V gene's germline CDR1 is SGDLS and CDR2 YYNGEE. CDR3 size: 13 residues. V shed 4 bases and J shed 5 bases, with 12 bases lying between them. The CDR3 region has the DNA TGTGCCAGCAGCCCCCGGGGCTGGGAGACCCAGTACTTC. Protein: CASSPRGWETQYF. The whole variable domain, filled in from reference TRBV9 and TRBJ2-5, reads DSGVTQTPKHLITATGQRVTLRCSPRSGDLSVYWYQQSLDQGLQFLIQYYNGEERAKGNILERFSAQQFPDLHSELNLSSLELGDSALYFCASSPRGWETQYFGPGTRLLVL.

The rearrangement joins TRBV6-5 to TRBJ2-2; a weak D match, TRBD2 (7 bases). The CDR3 sequence is 15 residues long. Germline V gene data show CDR1 as MNHEY and CDR2 as SVGAGI. V was pared by 5 bases and J by 1 base, with 11 bases between. CDR3 in DNA: TGTGCCAGCAGTACAGGGACTAAGAACACCGGGGAGCTGTTTTTT. Its protein is CASSTGTKNTGELFF.

This sequence joins TRBV13 and TRBJ2-7; D call uncertain. The CDR3 sequence is 13 residues long. Trimming shortened V by 8 bases and J by 0 bases, and 11 bases separated the two germline ends. Germline assignment: CDR1 PRHDT and CDR2 FYEKMQ (reference sequence). The CDR3 DNA reads TGTGCCAGCCACGAAGGCGCCTCCTACGAGCAGTACTTC. It codes for CASHEGASYEQYF.

The chain carries TRBV7-9 and TRBJ1-3; tentative D call: TRBD1 (5 bases). Trimming removed 5 bases from V and 8 bases from J, with 19 bases in between. Germline assignment: CDR1 SEHNR and CDR2 FQNEAQ (reference sequence). There are 15 residues in the CDR3. In nucleotides, the CDR3 is TGTGCCAGCAGCCCTACGGGACTTGATGGCTACACCATATATTTT. This codes for CASSPTGLDGYTIYF.

This chain joins TRBV7-2 and TRBJ1-3; D gene unclear. Germline V gives CDR1 SGHTA, CDR2 FQGNSA. Trimming stripped 6 bases from V and 0 bases from J, with 6 bases between. The CDR3 spans 13 residues. The CDR3 DNA is TGTGCCAGCAGTCCCGGCTCTGGAAACACCATATATTTT. Its translation: CASSPGSGNTIYF.

V is TRBV28 and J is TRBJ2-7, with 9 bases matching TRBD2. The CDR3 sequence is 14 residues long. CDR1 MDHEN and CDR2 SYDVKM come from the germline V gene. V lost 5 bases and J lost 4; bases outside the gene matches: 6. The CDR3: CASSISGSEYEQYF. CDR3 DNA: TGTGCCAGCAGTATTAGCGGGAGCGAATACGAGCAGTACTTC.

CDR3 in DNA: TGTGCCAGCAGTTTAGGACTAGCGGGAGGGCCCGGGTCAAATGAGCAGTTCTTC. Translated, it gives CASSLGLAGGPGSNEQFF. V usage is TRBV28 and J usage is TRBJ2-1; 15 bases are shared with TRBD2. From germline, CDR1 is MDHEN and CDR2 SYDVKM. Unmatched junction bases numbered 9, after V lost 2 bases and J lost 7 bases. The CDR3 runs 18 residues.

The rearrangement links TRBV5-1 to TRBJ2-3; the match to TRBD2 covers 9 bases. Germline CDR1 is SGHRS and CDR2 is YFSETQ. J gave up 2 bases and V 0 bases, and 4 bases lay outside the gene matches. The length of the CDR3 is 16 residues. CDR3 bases: TGCGCCAGCAGCTTGGCGACTAGCGGCCCCACAGATACGCAGTATTTT. Residues: CASSLATSGPTDTQYF.

This chain links TRBV7-9 with TRBJ1-2, with 8 bases that match TRBD1. V was clipped by 5 bases and J by 3 bases; unmatched bases: 5. The CDR3 totals 14 residues. The germline gives CDR1 SEHNR, CDR2 FQNEAQ (reference sequence). The CDR3 is CASSPSGQDYGYTF. Written as DNA, the CDR3 is TGTGCCAGCAGCCCATCGGGACAGGACTATGGCTACACCTTC.

This clone was found once. V gene TRBV7-7 combines with J gene TRBJ2-1, with D perhaps TRBD1 or TRBD2 (5 bases each). Trimming took off 5 bases at V and 7 bases at J, with 9 bases between the two ends. The CDR3 has 12 amino acids. Germline assignment: CDR1 SSHAT and CDR2 FNYEAQ (reference sequence). The CDR3 reads CASSPGSNEQFF. CDR3 sequence (DNA): TGTGCCAGCAGCCCAGGGAGTAATGAGCAGTTCTTC.

The chain has TRBV28 and TRBJ2-7; 7 nucleotides agree with TRBD1. The V and J ends lost 5 bases and 3 bases, in that order; junction bases with no gene match: 10. CDR1 is MDHEN, CDR2 SYDVKM, per germline. CDR3 length: 15 residues. The chain's CDR3 is CASSPRLNRGYEQYF. For the CDR3, the DNA is TGTGCCAGCAGTCCTAGATTGAACAGGGGCTACGAGCAGTACTTC. Variable domain in full (rest from reference TRBV28 and TRBJ2-7): DVKVTQSSRYLVKRTGEKVFLECVQDMDHENMFWYRQDPGLGLRLIYFSYDVKMKEKGDIPEGYSVSREKKERFSLILESASTNQTSMYLCASSPRLNRGYEQYFGPGTRLTVT.

The genes are TRBV9 and TRBJ2-7; no reliable D call. Germline CDR1 reads SGDLS; CDR2 reads YYNGEE. The CDR3 runs 13 residues. Trimming removed 7 bases from V and 4 bases from J, with 15 bases in between. The CDR3 DNA is TGTGCCAGCTCGCCAACACCCAATTACGAGCAGTACTTC. It translates to CASSPTPNYEQYF.

As for this clone: The junction shows a germline mismatch at one end, possibly a read error. This chain joins TRBV6-5 and TRBJ2-7; possibly TRBD2 for D (6 bases). In germline, CDR1 is MNHEY, CDR2 SVGAGI. The CDR3 has 13 amino acids. CDR3 coding DNA: TGTGCCAGCAGTTACGCGGAACTAGCTAGGCCCTGGTTC. It translates to CASSYAELARPWF.

The gene calls are TRBV7-3 and TRBJ2-7; possibly TRBD1 or TRBD2 for D (6 bases each). CDR3 size: 12 residues. Germline V gene sequence: CDR1 SGHTA, CDR2 FQGTGA. The V gene lost 1 base and the J gene lost 8 bases, with 9 bases spanning the gap. CDR3 nucleotides: TGTGCCAGCAGCTTAAGAGGGGGGCAGCAGTACTTC. Its translation is CASSLRGGQQYF.

This clone was detected once. V and J are TRBV4-3 and TRBJ1-3; 10 nucleotides match TRBD1. CDR3 length: 17 residues. Per germline, CDR1 LGHNA and CDR2 YSLEER. V shed 2 bases, J shed 2 bases, and the junction held 6 bases outside the gene matches. The CDR3 DNA follows: TGCGCCAGCAGCCAATTGACAGGGGGCCTCCCTGGAAACACCATATATTTT. It specifies CASSQLTGGLPGNTIYF.

Only a few counts were recorded for this clone. The identical CDR3 is also encoded by other nucleotide sequences in the sample. The J gene is TRBJ2-7, the V gene TRBV9; D may correspond to TRBD1 or TRBD2 (5 bases each). V was clipped by 0 bases and J by 2 bases, with 9 bases between them. The CDR3 has 14 residues. Germline V gene data show CDR1 as SGDLS and CDR2 as YYNGEE. The CDR3 DNA reads TGTGCCAGCAGCGTAGGGGACGGGACCTACGAGCAGTACTTC. This translates into CASSVGDGTYEQYF.

The chain combines TRBV6-1 with TRBJ2-1; 9 nucleotides agree with TRBD2. The CDR3 is 15 residues long. Germline-derived CDR1 and CDR2 are MNHNS and SASEGT. J gave up 7 bases and V 2 bases, and 6 bases lay outside the gene matches. The CDR3 region is CASSEPGAGGNEQFF. CDR3 nucleotides: TGTGCCAGCAGTGAACCCGGGGCGGGAGGGAATGAGCAGTTCTTC.

Note on this clone: This CDR3 is also generated by other DNA sequences in the sample. In DNA form, the CDR3 reads TGTGCCAGCAGCGCCGGGGGGACTCAAGAGACCCAGTACTTC. Translation: CASSAGGTQETQYF. This chain connects TRBV9 to TRBJ2-5, with 7 bases fitting TRBD2. CDR3 length: 14 residues. With 3 bases clipped from V and 2 bases from J, the junction kept 4 bases outside the gene matches. The germline V gene encodes CDR1 SGDLS and CDR2 YYNGEE.

This chain connects TRBV28 to TRBJ1-5; no clear D gene. Germline CDR1 and CDR2: MDHEN and SYDVKM. The CDR3 has 14 residues. The V end lost 2 bases, the J end lost 5 bases, and 10 bases lay between the germline ends. For the CDR3, the DNA is TGTGCCAGCAGTTTAGGCGGTCCGTATCAGCCCCAGCATTTT. It translates to CASSLGGPYQPQHF.

The chain uses TRBV7-8 and TRBJ1-5; 7 nucleotides agree with TRBD1. V was pared by 5 bases and J by 1 base, with 8 bases of the junction left unmatched. Germline assignment: CDR1 SGHVS and CDR2 FQNEAQ. The CDR3 spans 16 residues. The CDR3 nucleotides are TGTGCCAGCAGCCCACGGACAGGAGAAAGCAATCAGCCCCAGCATTTT. Translating it yields CASSPRTGESNQPQHF.

The chain recombines TRBV13 with TRBJ1-4; D is ambiguous. Germline CDR1 is PRHDT and CDR2 is FYEKMQ (reference sequence). The CDR3 is made up of 12 amino acids. Trimming stripped 0 bases from V and 7 bases from J, with 3 bases between. CDR3 sequence: CASSLGGEKLFF. The DNA of the CDR3 is TGTGCCAGCAGCTTAGGGGGTGAAAAACTGTTTTTT.

The chain carries TRBV5-1 and TRBJ2-1, with a possible D match to TRBD1 (6 bases). Germline V lookup: CDR1 SGHRS, CDR2 YFSETQ. The CDR3 extends over 17 amino acids. V lost 4 bases and J lost 2, with 19 bases in between. CDR3 in DNA: TGCGCCAGCAGCGTGGAATACACAGGGACCCCCTACAATGAGCAGTTCTTC. Translated: CASSVEYTGTPYNEQFF. Supplemented by reference TRBV5-1 and TRBJ2-1, the full variable domain reads KAGVTQTPRYLIKTRGQQVTLSCSPISGHRSVSWYQQTPGQGLQFLFEYFSETQRNKGNFPGRFSGRQFSNSRSEMNVSTLELGDSALYLCASSVEYTGTPYNEQFFGPGTRLTVL.

The chain uses TRBV7-9 and TRBJ2-7; D is unclear. The CDR3 covers 14 residues. The germline V gene has CDR1 SEHNR and CDR2 FQNEAQ (reference sequence). V was trimmed by 1 base and J by 5 bases, leaving 12 bases between them. CDR3 region: CASSLGSLPDEQYF. The CDR3 DNA is TGTGCCAGCAGCTTAGGGTCGCTTCCAGACGAGCAGTACTTC.

Regarding this clone: This sample includes further DNA sequences coding for the same CDR3. This sequence joins TRBV13 and TRBJ1-1; D is ambiguous. The CDR3 totals 14 residues. Germline CDR1 and CDR2: PRHDT and FYEKMQ (reference sequence). V was pared by 3 bases and J by 1 base, with 9 bases between. The CDR3 reads CASSLGRRNTEAFF. CDR3 in DNA: TGTGCCAGCAGCTTGGGTCGGAGGAACACTGAAGCTTTCTTT.

This chain connects TRBV19 to TRBJ2-7; 12 bases match TRBD1. Germline CDR1 reads LNHDA; CDR2 reads SQIVND (reference sequence). This CDR3 region has 18 residues. Unmatched junction bases numbered 9, after V lost 3 bases and J lost 0 bases. The CDR3 DNA is TGTGCCAGTAGTATTGTCGGGACAGGGGGCTTAAGCTCCTACGAGCAGTACTTC. Residues: CASSIVGTGGLSSYEQYF.

The chain has TRBV7-9 and TRBJ1-5; D is possibly TRBD1 (6 bases). This CDR3 is built from 18 residues. Trimming took off 3 bases at V and 2 bases at J, with 20 bases between the two ends. From germline, CDR1 is SEHNR and CDR2 FQNEAQ (reference sequence). Here the CDR3 DNA reads TGTGCCAGCAGCTTGGGGCAGGGGAGGGGCGAGGGCAATCAGCCCCAGCATTTT. This sequence encodes CASSLGQGRGEGNQPQHF.